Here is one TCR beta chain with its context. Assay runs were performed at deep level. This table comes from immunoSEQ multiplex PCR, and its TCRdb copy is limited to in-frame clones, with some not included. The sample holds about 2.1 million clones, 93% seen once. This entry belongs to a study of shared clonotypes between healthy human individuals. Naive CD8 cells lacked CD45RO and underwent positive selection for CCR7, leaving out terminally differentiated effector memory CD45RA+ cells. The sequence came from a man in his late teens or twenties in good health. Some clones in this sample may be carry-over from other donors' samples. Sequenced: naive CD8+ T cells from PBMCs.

The CDR3 reads CASSPRTDRRGYTF. The DNA for the CDR3 is TGTGCCAGCAGCCCCCGGACAGATCGGCGCGGCTACACCTTC. The rearrangement links TRBV4-2 to TRBJ1-2, with D possibly TRBD1 on 6 matching bases. Germline V gene data show CDR1 as LGHNA and CDR2 as YNFKEQ. Trimming left V 4 bases short and J 8 bases short, with 17 bases between. This CDR3 contains 14 residues.